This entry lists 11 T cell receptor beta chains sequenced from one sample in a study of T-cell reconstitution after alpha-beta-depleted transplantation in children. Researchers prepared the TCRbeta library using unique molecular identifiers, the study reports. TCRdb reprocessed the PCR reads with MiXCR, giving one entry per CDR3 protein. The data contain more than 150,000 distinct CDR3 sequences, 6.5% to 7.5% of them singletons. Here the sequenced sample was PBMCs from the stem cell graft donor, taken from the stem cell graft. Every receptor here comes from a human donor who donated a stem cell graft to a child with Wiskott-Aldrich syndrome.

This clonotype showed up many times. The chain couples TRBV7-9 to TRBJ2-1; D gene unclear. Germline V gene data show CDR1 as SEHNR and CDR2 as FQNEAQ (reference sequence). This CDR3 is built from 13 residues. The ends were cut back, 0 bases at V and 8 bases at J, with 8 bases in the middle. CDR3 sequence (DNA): TGTGCCAGCAGCTTAGCTGGTATCCATGAGCAGTTCTTC. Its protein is CASSLAGIHEQFF.

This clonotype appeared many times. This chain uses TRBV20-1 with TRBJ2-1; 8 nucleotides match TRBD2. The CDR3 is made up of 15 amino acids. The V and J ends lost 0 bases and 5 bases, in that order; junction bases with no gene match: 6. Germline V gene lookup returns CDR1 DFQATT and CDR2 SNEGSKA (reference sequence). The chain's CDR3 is CSARDKELADNEQFF. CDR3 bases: TGCAGTGCTAGAGATAAAGAACTAGCGGACAATGAGCAGTTCTTC.

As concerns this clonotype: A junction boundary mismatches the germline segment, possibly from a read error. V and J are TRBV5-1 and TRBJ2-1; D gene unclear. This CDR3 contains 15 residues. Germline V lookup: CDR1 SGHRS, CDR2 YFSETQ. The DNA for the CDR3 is TGCGCCGGCAGCTTGGCCCAAGTAGTGTACGATGAGCAGTTCTTC. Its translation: CAGSLAQVVYDEQFF.

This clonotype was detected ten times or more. The DNA of the CDR3 is TGCAGTGCTAGGGGCAGGGGGAACACCGGGGAGCTGTTTTTT. Its translation is CSARGRGNTGELFF. This chain joins TRBV20-1 and TRBJ2-2, with a weak D call TRBD1 (6 bases). Deletions cut 3 bases from V and 1 base from J, with 9 bases between. The length of the CDR3 is 14 residues. Germline CDR1 DFQATT, CDR2 SNEGSKA (reference sequence).

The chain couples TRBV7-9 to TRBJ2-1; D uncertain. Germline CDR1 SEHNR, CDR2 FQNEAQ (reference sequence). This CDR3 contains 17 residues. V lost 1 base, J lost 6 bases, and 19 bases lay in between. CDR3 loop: CASSLGEAYRRINEQFF. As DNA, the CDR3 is TGTGCCAGCAGCTTAGGAGAAGCGTATCGCAGGATCAATGAGCAGTTCTTC.

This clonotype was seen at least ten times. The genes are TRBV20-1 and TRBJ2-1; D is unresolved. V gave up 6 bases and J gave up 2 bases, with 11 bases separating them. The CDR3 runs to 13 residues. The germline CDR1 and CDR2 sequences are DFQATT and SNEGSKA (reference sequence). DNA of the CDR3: TGCAGTGCCAGTGTGACCCCCTACAATGAGCAGTTCTTC. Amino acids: CSASVTPYNEQFF.

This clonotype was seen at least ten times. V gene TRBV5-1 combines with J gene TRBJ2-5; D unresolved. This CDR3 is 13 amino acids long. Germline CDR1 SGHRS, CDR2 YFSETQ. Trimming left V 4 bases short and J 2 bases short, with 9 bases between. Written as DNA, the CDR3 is TGCGCCAGCAGCCCTACCCCTCAAGAGACCCAGTACTTC. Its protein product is CASSPTPQETQYF.

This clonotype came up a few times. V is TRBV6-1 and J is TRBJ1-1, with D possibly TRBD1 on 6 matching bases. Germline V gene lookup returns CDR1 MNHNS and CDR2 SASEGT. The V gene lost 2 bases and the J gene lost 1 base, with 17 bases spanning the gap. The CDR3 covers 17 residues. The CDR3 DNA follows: TGTGCCAGCAGTGAATCGAGATCCGGGACACCGAACACTGAAGCTTTCTTT. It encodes CASSESRSGTPNTEAFF.

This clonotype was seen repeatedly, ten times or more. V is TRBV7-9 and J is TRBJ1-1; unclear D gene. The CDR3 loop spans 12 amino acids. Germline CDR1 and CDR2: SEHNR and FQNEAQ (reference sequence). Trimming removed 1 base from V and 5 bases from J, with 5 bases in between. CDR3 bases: TGTGCCAGCAGCTTAGGGTCGACTGAAGCTTTCTTT. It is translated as CASSLGSTEAFF.

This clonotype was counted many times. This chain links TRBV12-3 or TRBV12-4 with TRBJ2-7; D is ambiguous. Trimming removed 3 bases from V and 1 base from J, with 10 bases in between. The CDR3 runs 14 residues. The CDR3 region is CASSLGHRSYEQYF. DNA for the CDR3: TGTGCCAGCAGTTTGGGCCACCGATCCTACGAGCAGTACTTC.

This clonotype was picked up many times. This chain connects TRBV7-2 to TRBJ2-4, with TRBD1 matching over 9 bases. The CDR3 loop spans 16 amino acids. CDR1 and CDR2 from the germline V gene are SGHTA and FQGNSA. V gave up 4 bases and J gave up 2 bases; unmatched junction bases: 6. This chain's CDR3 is CASSWDRETSKNIQYF. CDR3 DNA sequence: TGTGCCAGCAGCTGGGACAGGGAAACATCCAAAAACATTCAGTACTTC.